The clone carrying this T cell receptor beta chain was seen a handful of times. Germline V gives CDR1 SGHTA, CDR2 FQGNSA. V shed 2 bases and J 7 bases; nucleotides not matched to a gene: 4. The CDR3 covers 14 residues. The source of the sample is a study of blood T cell repertoires in COVID-19. Study-level background: Acute and convalescent COVID-19 specimens originated in the United States, Italy and Spain. T cells, B-cell-depleted T cells, or PBMCs provided the cDNA or gDNA that served as material.

In the original processing: Amplified reference gene primers provided the basis for estimating nucleated cell counts. Sequencing was performed with immunoSEQ multiplex PCR; in TCRdb, only in-frame clones are kept and a portion is missing. V, J and clone size are those of that table, while D and trimming were read from the DNA. Here the sample spans about 110,000 clones, around 83% being singletons. The rearrangement joins TRBV7-2 to TRBJ2-1; TRBD1 aligns across 8 bases. The sequenced sample was peripheral blood. This TCR was recovered from a woman aged 70-85 years with acute or convalescent COVID-19. The CDR3 protein is CASSLQGAKNEQFF. In DNA form, the CDR3 reads TGTGCCAGCAGCTTACAGGGGGCAAAAAATGAGCAGTTCTTC.